The TCR beta chain under discussion was sequenced for a study of blood T cell repertoires in COVID-19. In the source study's methods: Reference gene primer amplification gave estimated nucleated cell counts. Produced via immunoSEQ multiplex PCR; TCRdb's table is partial and in-frame only. V and J calls and clone size follow that table, whereas D and trimming were derived from the DNA. The sample consists of 120,000 to 150,000 clones, around four fifths of them appearing once. The germline CDR1 and CDR2 sequences are LGHNA and YSLEER. V was clipped by 1 base and J by 5 bases, with 10 bases between them. There are 14 residues in the CDR3. The sample holds a few counts of this clone.

The chain carries TRBV4-3 and TRBJ2-3; D not resolved. Sequencing input: peripheral blood. The sequence was obtained from a woman in her 40s with active or convalescent COVID-19. The CDR3 DNA follows: TGCGCCAGCAGCCAAGTTAGTACGGGAGATACGCAGTATTTT. Translated: CASSQVSTGDTQYF.